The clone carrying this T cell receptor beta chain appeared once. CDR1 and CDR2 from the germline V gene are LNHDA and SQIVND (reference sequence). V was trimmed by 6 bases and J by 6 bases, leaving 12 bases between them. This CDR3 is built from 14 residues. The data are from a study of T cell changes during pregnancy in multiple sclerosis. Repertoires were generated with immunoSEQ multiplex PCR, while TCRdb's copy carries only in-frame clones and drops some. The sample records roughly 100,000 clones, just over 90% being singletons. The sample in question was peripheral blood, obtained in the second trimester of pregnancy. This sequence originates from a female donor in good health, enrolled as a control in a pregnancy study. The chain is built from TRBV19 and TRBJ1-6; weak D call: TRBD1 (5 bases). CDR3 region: CASREGASNSPLHF. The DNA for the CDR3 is TGTGCCAGTAGAGAAGGGGCTTCTAATTCACCCCTCCACTTT.